Shown below are 28 T cell receptor beta chains from a single sample sequenced in a study of CXCR3-negative and CXCR3-positive naive CD8 T cells. UMI-labeled 5' RACE TRB cDNA libraries were prepared from the cells. TCRdb re-called the 5' RACE reads, yielding one record per CDR3 amino acid sequence without DNA. Its table lists roughly 39,000 distinct CDR3 sequences. The sample was memory CD8+ T cells from blood. The receptor set was obtained from a human donor in good health. Some clones in this sample may be carry-over from other donors' samples.

This chain links TRBV7-6 with TRBJ2-2; TCRdb's D gene call, TRBD1, goes unchecked for lack of DNA. Per the germline V gene, CDR1 is SGHVS and CDR2 is FNYEAQ. The CDR3 contains 16 residues. The CDR3 spells CASSPSWGRNTGELFF.

The J gene is TRBJ1-2, the V gene TRBV19; as DNA is missing, the TRBD1 call by TCRdb cannot be tested. This CDR3 has 15 amino acids. The germline V gene encodes CDR1 LNHDA and CDR2 SQIVND (reference sequence). CDR3 amino acids: CASSMVPGRHYGYTF.

This chain joins TRBV6-2 or TRBV6-3 and TRBJ2-5; TCRdb picks TRBD2, but there is no DNA to check that call. CDR3 length: 14 amino acids. Germline V lookup: CDR1 MNHEY, CDR2 SVGEGT. The CDR3 loop reads CASSITSGQETQYF.

The chain joins TRBV11-3 to TRBJ2-1; the TCRdb call, TRBD1, lacks DNA for checking. Germline-derived CDR1 and CDR2 are SGHNT and YENEEA. CDR3 length equals 17 residues. Here the CDR3 reads CASSASWTGTELNEQFF.

J is TRBJ2-5 and V is TRBV15; TCRdb calls TRBD1, which cannot be checked without DNA. CDR1 is LNHNV and CDR2 is YYDKDF in the germline V gene (reference sequence). This CDR3 has 16 amino acids. CDR3 loop: CATSRVPGALEETQYF.

The chain employs TRBV4-3 and TRBJ2-1; TCRdb's D call of TRBD1 is untestable without DNA. CDR1 is LGHNA, CDR2 YSLEER, per germline. The CDR3 extends over 17 amino acids. This CDR3 is CASSQPYRGLSYNEQFF.

CDR3: CACYRDSGTLSAYNEQFF. This sequence joins TRBV30 and TRBJ2-1; the D call from TCRdb, TRBD1, cannot be confirmed without DNA. Germline lookup yields CDR1 GTSNPN and CDR2 SVGIG (reference sequence). CDR3 length equals 18 residues.

The chain joins TRBV6-2 or TRBV6-3 to TRBJ2-1; absent DNA, TCRdb's TRBD1 call cannot be checked. The CDR3 contains 15 residues. CDR1 and CDR2 from the germline V gene are MNHEY and SVGEGT. The CDR3 sequence: CASSYWMGRNNEQFF.

V is TRBV6-5 and J is TRBJ1-3; TCRdb outputs TRBD1, but without DNA this stays unchecked. Per the germline V gene, CDR1 is MNHEY and CDR2 is SVGAGI. The CDR3 loop spans 11 amino acids. CDR3 sequence reads: CAGGTGNTIYF.

The chain is built from TRBV15 and TRBJ2-7. The CDR3 has 14 amino acids. Germline CDR1 and CDR2: LNHNV and YYDKDF (reference sequence). This CDR3 is CATSRDSESYEQYF.

This chain's CDR3 is CASSVGPETEAFF. The chain recombines TRBV19 with TRBJ1-1. The germline gives CDR1 LNHDA, CDR2 SQIVND (reference sequence). CDR3 length equals 13 residues.

The V and J genes are TRBV4-3 and TRBJ2-2; lacking DNA, the TRBD1 call made by TCRdb goes unchecked. The CDR3 consists of 16 residues. Germline V lookup: CDR1 LGHNA, CDR2 YSLEER. This CDR3 reads CASSYWTGLNTGELFF.

The chain uses TRBV20-1 and TRBJ1-1; without DNA, the TCRdb call of TRBD1 cannot be checked. Germline CDR1 reads DFQATT; CDR2 reads SNEGSKA (reference sequence). The CDR3 runs 12 residues. CDR3 amino acids: CSAASGETEAFF.

The V and J genes are TRBV28 and TRBJ2-1; without DNA, the TCRdb call of TRBD1 cannot be checked. The V gene's germline CDR1 is MDHEN and CDR2 SYDVKM. The CDR3 is 17 amino acids. This CDR3 reads CASSPTGTRRSYNEQFF.

V usage is TRBV7-2 and J usage is TRBJ1-5. CDR3 size: 12 residues. From germline, CDR1 is SGHTA and CDR2 FQGNSA. The CDR3 region is CASSFRSMPQHF.

The gene calls are TRBV7-9 and TRBJ1-1; the TRBD1 assignment by TCRdb is unverifiable without DNA. This CDR3 has 15 residues. The germline V gene encodes CDR1 SEHNR and CDR2 FQNEAQ (reference sequence). CDR3 loop: CASSTRQGFNTEAFF. Full variable domain (missing parts from reference TRBV7-9 and TRBJ1-1): DTGVSQNPRHKITKRGQNVTFRCDPISEHNRLYWYRQTLGQGPEFLTYFQNEAQLEKSRLLSDRFSAERPKGSFSTLEIQRTEQGDSAMYLCASSTRQGFNTEAFFGQGTRLTVV.

The chain links TRBV4-3 to TRBJ2-5; TCRdb's D call of TRBD1 is untestable without DNA. The length of the CDR3 is 15 residues. CDR1 and CDR2 from the germline V gene are LGHNA and YSLEER. This CDR3 reads CASSQGWGAEETQYF.

The chain has TRBV28 and TRBJ2-3; as DNA is missing, the TRBD1 call by TCRdb cannot be tested. Germline V CDR1 and CDR2: MDHEN, SYDVKM. The CDR3 is 14 amino acids. Here the CDR3 reads CASSSPGGKDTQYF.

The V gene is TRBV12-3 or TRBV12-4, the J gene TRBJ2-1; TCRdb outputs TRBD2, but without DNA this stays unchecked. The length of the CDR3 is 18 residues. This chain's CDR3 is CASSFTIEAGGPLNEQFF.

CDR3 protein: CASSLFQETYEQYF. This chain connects TRBV28 to TRBJ2-7. CDR3 length equals 14 residues. Germline lookup yields CDR1 MDHEN and CDR2 SYDVKM. The whole variable domain, filled in from reference TRBV28 and TRBJ2-7, reads DVKVTQSSRYLVKRTGEKVFLECVQDMDHENMFWYRQDPGLGLRLIYFSYDVKMKEKGDIPEGYSVSREKKERFSLILESASTNQTSMYLCASSLFQETYEQYFGPGTRLTVT.

The V gene is TRBV20-1, the J gene TRBJ2-1; absent DNA, TCRdb's TRBD1 call cannot be checked. This CDR3 spans 13 amino acids. Germline V gives CDR1 DFQATT, CDR2 SNEGSKA (reference sequence). The CDR3 here is CSAGTGDYNEQFF.

This chain connects TRBV11-3 to TRBJ1-1. Germline assignment: CDR1 SGHNT and CDR2 YENEEA. CDR3 size: 15 residues. The CDR3 loop reads CASSPIGEEDTEAFF.

V usage is TRBV2 and J usage is TRBJ2-2; the TCRdb D gene call, TRBD1, has no DNA to confirm it. Germline CDR1 is SNHLY and CDR2 is FYNNEI. The CDR3 has 19 residues. The CDR3 sequence is CASSERFRDRSTNTGELFF.

The V gene is TRBV7-9, the J gene TRBJ1-1; as DNA is missing, the TRBD1 call by TCRdb cannot be tested. The CDR3 extends over 17 amino acids. Per the germline V gene, CDR1 is SEHNR and CDR2 is FQNEAQ (reference sequence). This CDR3 is CASSPSWGSRVNTEAFF.

The CDR3 protein is CASSHLLAGGRETQYF. This rearrangement joins TRBV23-1 to TRBJ2-5; absent DNA, TCRdb's TRBD2 call cannot be checked. TRBV23-1 is marked as an open reading frame, function uncertain. This CDR3 contains 16 residues.

The chain uses TRBV6-5 and TRBJ1-1; the D call from TCRdb, TRBD1, cannot be confirmed without DNA. This CDR3 contains 15 residues. From germline, CDR1 is MNHEY and CDR2 SVGAGI. CDR3 in amino acids: CASSGPGTPNTEAFF.

Here the CDR3 reads CASSFTSGPYNEQFF. The V call is TRBV7-2, the J call TRBJ2-1; TCRdb lists TRBD2, though no DNA is available to test this call. The germline gives CDR1 SGHTA, CDR2 FQGNSA. CDR3 length: 15 residues.

This chain joins TRBV6-4 and TRBJ2-1. The germline V gene encodes CDR1 MRHNA and CDR2 SNTAGT. The CDR3 runs to 13 residues. CDR3 sequence: CASSRDNYNEQFF.